This T cell receptor beta chain was sequenced in a study of OX40 agonist ivuxolimab in advanced cancers. About the study: Ivuxolimab, an antibody acting as an agonist of OX40 (CD134), was used to treat patients.

In the case of this clone: Its antigen is not known.

Sequenced by immunoSEQ multiplex PCR; TCRdb stores in-frame clones only, minus some. Among 70,000 or so clones listed, roughly 87% were seen once. Whole-study results and caveats: Low normalized T-cell clonal expansion also characterized some of the nonresponders.

Germline V CDR1 and CDR2: MNHNS, SASEGT. V lost 8 bases to trimming and J lost 6 bases; unmatched junction nucleotides: 10. The CDR3 runs to 15 residues. This receptor was obtained from an adult with an advanced solid tumor such as melanoma, head and neck, liver or kidney cancer. The chain links TRBV6-1 to TRBJ2-2; 9 nucleotides agree with TRBD1. Sequencing was performed on CD4+ or CD8+ T cells sorted from blood, taken in a trial of the OX40 agonist ivuxolimab. CDR3 nucleotides: TGTGCCAGCCCAACCGGACAGGGGCTGTCCGGGGAGCTGTTTTTT. Amino acid sequence: CASPTGQGLSGELFF.